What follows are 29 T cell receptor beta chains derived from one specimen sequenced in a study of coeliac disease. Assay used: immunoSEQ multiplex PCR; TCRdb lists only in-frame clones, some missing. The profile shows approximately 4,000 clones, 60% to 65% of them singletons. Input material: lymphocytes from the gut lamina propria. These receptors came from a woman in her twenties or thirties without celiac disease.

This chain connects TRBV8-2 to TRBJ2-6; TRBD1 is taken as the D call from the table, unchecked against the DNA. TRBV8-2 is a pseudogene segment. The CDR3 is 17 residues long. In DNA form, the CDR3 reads TGTGGCAAGAACCAAAAGATAACACAAAGTCGGGCCAACGTCCTGACTTTC. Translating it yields CGKNQKITQSRANVLTF.

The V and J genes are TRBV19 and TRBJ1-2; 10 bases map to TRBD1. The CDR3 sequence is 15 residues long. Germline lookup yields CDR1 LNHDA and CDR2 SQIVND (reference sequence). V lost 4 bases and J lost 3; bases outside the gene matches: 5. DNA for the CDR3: TGTGCCAGTAGTAACGACAGGGGGCAATACTATGGCTACACCTTC. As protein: CASSNDRGQYYGYTF.

CDR3 protein: CASSLNRADTQYF. The CDR3 bases are TGTGCCAGCAGCCTAAACAGGGCAGATACGCAGTATTTT. V and J are TRBV5-6 and TRBJ2-3; D is possibly TRBD1 (6 bases). Deletions cut 4 bases from V and 4 bases from J, with 10 bases between. This CDR3 spans 13 amino acids. Germline V gene sequence: CDR1 SGHDT, CDR2 YYEEEE.

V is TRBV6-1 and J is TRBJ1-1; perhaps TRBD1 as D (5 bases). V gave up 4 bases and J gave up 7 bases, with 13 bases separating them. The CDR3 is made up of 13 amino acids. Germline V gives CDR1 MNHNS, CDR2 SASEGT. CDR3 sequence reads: CASSGVAGVEAFF. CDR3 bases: TGTGCCAGCAGTGGGGTCGCGGGGGTTGAAGCTTTCTTT.

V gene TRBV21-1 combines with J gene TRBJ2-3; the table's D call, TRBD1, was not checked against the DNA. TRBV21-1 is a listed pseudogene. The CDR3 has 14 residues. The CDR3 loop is CASTQGADTDTQYF. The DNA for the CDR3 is TGTGCCAGCACACAGGGGGCAGACACAGATACGCAGTATTTT.

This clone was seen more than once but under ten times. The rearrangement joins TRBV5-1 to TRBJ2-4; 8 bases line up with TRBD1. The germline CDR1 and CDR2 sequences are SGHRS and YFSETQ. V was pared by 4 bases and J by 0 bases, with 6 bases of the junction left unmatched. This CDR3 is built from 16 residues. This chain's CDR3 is CASSPGQGLAKNIQYF. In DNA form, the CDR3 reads TGCGCCAGCAGCCCCGGACAGGGACTAGCCAAAAACATTCAGTACTTC.

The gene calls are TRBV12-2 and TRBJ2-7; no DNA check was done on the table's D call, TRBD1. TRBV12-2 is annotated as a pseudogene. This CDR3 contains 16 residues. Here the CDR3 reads CASRLASRTGSYEQYF. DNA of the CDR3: TGTGCAAGTCGCTTAGCGTCCCGGACAGGTTCCTACGAGCAGTACTTC.

The CDR3: CASSFAGEGQPQHF. CDR3 coding DNA: TGCGCCAGCAGCTTTGCGGGGGAGGGACAGCCCCAGCATTTT. V gene TRBV5-1 combines with J gene TRBJ1-5, with a possible D match to TRBD1 (5 bases). This CDR3 region has 14 residues. Germline V CDR1 and CDR2: SGHRS, YFSETQ. The V and J ends lost 2 bases and 7 bases respectively, with 13 bases between them. The full variable domain, completed using reference TRBV5-1 and TRBJ1-5, is KAGVTQTPRYLIKTRGQQVTLSCSPISGHRSVSWYQQTPGQGLQFLFEYFSETQRNKGNFPGRFSGRQFSNSRSEMNVSTLELGDSALYLCASSFAGEGQPQHFGDGTRLSIL.

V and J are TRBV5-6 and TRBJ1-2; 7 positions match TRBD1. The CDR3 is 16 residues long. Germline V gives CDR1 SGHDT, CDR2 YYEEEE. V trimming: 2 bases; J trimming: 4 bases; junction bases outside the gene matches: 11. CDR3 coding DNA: TGTGCCAGCAGCTTAGGCACAGGGGTAAGGTCCTATGGCTACACCTTC. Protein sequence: CASSLGTGVRSYGYTF.

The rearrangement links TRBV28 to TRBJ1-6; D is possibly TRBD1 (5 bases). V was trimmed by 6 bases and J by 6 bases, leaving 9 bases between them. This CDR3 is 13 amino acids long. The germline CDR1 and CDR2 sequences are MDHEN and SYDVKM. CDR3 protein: CASRRGFNSPLHF. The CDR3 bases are TGTGCCAGCAGGCGGGGGTTTAATTCACCCCTCCACTTT. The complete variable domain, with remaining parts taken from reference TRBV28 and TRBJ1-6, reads DVKVTQSSRYLVKRTGEKVFLECVQDMDHENMFWYRQDPGLGLRLIYFSYDVKMKEKGDIPEGYSVSREKKERFSLILESASTNQTSMYLCASRRGFNSPLHFGNGTRLTVT.

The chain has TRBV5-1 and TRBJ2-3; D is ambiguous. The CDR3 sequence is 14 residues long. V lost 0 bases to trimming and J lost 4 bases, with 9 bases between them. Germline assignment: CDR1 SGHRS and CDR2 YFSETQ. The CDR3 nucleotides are TGCGCCAGCAGCTTGGCCGCCAGGCCAGATACGCAGTATTTT. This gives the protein CASSLAARPDTQYF.

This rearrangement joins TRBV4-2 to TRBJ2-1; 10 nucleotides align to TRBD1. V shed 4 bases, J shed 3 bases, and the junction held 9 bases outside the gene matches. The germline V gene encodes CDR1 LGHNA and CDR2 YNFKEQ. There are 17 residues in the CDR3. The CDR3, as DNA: TGTGCCAGCAGCCTCACTAACCGGGACAGGGGCTACAATGAGCAGTTCTTC. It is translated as CASSLTNRDRGYNEQFF.

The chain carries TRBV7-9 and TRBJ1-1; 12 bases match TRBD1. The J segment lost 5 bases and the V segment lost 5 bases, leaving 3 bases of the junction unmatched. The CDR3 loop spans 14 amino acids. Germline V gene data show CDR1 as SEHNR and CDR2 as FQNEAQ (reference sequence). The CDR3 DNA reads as TGTGCCAGCAGCCGGGACAGGGGGCCGACTGAAGCTTTCTTT. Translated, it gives CASSRDRGPTEAFF.

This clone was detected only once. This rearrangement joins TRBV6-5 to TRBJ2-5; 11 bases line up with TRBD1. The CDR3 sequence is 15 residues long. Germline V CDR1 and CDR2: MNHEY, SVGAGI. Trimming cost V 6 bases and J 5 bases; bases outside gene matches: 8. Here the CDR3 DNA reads TGTGCCAGCAGCAAATCGGGACAGGGGGAGGAGACCCAGTACTTC. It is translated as CASSKSGQGEETQYF.

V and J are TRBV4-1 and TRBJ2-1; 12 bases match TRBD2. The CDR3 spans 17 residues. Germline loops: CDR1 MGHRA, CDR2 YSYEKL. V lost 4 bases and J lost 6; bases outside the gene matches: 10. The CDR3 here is CASSRRLAGDDSNEQFF. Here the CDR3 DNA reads TGCGCCAGCAGCCGGCGACTAGCGGGGGATGATTCCAATGAGCAGTTCTTC.

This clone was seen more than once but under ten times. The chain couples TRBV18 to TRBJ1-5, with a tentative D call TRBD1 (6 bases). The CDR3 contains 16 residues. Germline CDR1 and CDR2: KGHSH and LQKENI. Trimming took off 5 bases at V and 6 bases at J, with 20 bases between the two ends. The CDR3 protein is CASSSKTGGASQPQHF. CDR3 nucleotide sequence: TGTGCCAGCTCATCTAAGACGGGGGGCGCATCTCAGCCCCAGCATTTT.

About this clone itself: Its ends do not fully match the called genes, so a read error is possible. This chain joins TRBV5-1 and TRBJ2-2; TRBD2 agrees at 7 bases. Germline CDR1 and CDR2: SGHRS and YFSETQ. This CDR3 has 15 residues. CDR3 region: CASRGAAGNTEELFF. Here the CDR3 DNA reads TGCGCCAGCAGGGGAGCAGCGGGGAACACCGAGGAGCTGTTTTTT.

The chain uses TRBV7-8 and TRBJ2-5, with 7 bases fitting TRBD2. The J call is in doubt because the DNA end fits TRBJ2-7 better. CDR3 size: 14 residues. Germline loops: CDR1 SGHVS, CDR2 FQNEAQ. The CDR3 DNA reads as TGTGCCAGCAGCCAACCTAGCGGCTCCTACGAGCAGTACTTC. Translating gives CASSQPSGSYEQYF.

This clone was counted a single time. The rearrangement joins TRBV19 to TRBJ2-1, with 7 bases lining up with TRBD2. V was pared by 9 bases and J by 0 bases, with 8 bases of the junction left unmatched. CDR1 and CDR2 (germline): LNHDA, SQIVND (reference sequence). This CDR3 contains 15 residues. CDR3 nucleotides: TGTGCCAGGACGCCAGCGGGGTACTCCTACAATGAGCAGTTCTTC. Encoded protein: CARTPAGYSYNEQFF.

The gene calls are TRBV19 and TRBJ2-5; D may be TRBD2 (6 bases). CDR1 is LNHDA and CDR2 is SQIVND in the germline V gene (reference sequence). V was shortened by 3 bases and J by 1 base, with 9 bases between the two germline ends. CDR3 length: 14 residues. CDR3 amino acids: CASSIGGTQETQYF. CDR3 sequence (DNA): TGTGCCAGTAGTATCGGCGGGACCCAAGAGACCCAGTACTTC.

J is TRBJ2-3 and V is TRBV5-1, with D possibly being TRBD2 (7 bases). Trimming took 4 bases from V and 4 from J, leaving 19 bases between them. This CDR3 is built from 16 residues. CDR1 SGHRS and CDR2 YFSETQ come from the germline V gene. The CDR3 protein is CASSPPTGGGADTQYF. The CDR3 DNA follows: TGCGCCAGCAGCCCGCCCACTGGCGGGGGCGCAGATACGCAGTATTTT.

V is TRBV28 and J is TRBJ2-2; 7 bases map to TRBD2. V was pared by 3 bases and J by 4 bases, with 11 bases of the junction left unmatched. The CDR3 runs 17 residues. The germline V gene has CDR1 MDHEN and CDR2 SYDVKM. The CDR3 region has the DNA TGTGCCAGCAGTTTTATGGGAGGGACGGGCCGCACCGGGGAGCTGTTTTTT. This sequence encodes CASSFMGGTGRTGELFF.

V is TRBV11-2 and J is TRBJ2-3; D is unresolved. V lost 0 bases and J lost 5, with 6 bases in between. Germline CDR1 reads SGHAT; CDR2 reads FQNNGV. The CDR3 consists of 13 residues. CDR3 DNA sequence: TGTGCCAGCAGCTTAGATTCAGGAGATACGCAGTATTTT. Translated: CASSLDSGDTQYF.

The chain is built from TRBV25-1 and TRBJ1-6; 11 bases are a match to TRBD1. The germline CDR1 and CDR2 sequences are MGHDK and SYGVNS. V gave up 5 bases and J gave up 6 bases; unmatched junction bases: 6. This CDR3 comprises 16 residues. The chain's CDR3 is CASSSGTGGFNSPLHF. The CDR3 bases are TGTGCCAGCAGTTCCGGGACAGGGGGGTTTAATTCACCCCTCCACTTT.

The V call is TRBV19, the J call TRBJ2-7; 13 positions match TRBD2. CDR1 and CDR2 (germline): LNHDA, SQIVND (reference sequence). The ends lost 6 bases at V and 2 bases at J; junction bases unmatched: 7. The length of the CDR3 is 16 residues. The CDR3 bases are TGTGCCAGTAGCCCTCCCACTAGCGGGGGGGCCTACGAGCAGTACTTC. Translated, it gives CASSPPTSGGAYEQYF. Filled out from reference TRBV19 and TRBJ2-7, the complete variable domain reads DGGITQSPKYLFRKEGQNVTLSCEQNLNHDAMYWYRQDPGQGLRLIYYSQIVNDFQKGDIAEGYSVSREKKESFPLTVTSAQKNPTAFYLCASSPPTSGGAYEQYFGPGTRLTVT.

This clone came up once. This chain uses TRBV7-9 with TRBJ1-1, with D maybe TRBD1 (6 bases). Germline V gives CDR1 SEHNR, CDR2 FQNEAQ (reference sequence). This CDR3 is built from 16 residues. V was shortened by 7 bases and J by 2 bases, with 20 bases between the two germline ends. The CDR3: CASTFTRGIGNTEAFF. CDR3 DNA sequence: TGTGCCAGCACATTTACCAGGGGCATTGGAAACACTGAAGCTTTCTTT.

In DNA form, the CDR3 reads TGTGCCAGCAGCGTTACCCCAGCGTCCGGGGAGCTGTTTTTT. Translated, it gives CASSVTPASGELFF. The gene calls are TRBV9 and TRBJ2-2; D uncertain. Trimming removed 2 bases at V and 6 bases at J, with 11 bases between. This CDR3 comprises 14 residues. Germline V gene sequence: CDR1 SGDLS, CDR2 YYNGEE.

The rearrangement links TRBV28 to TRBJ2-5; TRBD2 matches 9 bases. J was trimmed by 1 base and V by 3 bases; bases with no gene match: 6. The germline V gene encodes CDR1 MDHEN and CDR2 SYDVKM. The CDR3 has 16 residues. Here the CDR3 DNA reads TGTGCCAGCAGTTTCGGGGCGGGGGGGTTCCAAGAGACCCAGTACTTC. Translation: CASSFGAGGFQETQYF.

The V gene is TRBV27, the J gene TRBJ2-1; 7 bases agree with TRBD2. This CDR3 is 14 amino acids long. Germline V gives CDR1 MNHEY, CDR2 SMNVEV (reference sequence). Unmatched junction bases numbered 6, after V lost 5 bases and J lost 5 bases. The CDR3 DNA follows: TGTGCCAGCAGTGGACTAGTAGGCCACAATGAGCAGTTCTTC. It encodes CASSGLVGHNEQFF.